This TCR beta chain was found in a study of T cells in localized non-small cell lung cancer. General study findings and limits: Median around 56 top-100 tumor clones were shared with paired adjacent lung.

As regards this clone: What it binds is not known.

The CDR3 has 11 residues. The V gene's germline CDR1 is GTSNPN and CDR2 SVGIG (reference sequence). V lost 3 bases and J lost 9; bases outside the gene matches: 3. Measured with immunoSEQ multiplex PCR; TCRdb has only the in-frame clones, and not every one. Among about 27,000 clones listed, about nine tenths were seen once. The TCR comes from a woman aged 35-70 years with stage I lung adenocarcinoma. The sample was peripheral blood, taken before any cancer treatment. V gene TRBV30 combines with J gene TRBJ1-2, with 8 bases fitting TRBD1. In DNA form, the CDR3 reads TGTGCCTGGAGCACAGGGGGACGCTACACCTTC. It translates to CAWSTGGRYTF.